The rows below give T cell receptor beta chains drawn from one sample of a study of CD8+CD57+ T cells in acquired aplastic anemia. TCRdb reprocessed the reads with MiXCR, giving one entry per CDR3 protein. The table lists about 240,000 distinct CDR3 sequences, 47% of them singletons. The source material was sorted CD4+, CD8+, or CD8+CD57+ T cells (not recorded which) from PBMCs. The receptors originated from a human donor with aplastic anemia. Both conserved end residues are part of each CDR3. A D gene is named only where the DNA matches it firmly. Where a row states a size, it is once, few, many or the class of an expanded clone; other rows omit it.

j_call: TRBJ1-2; d_call: -; v_call: TRBV9; clone_size: many; cdr3_nt: TGTGCCAGCAGCGTACGGGCAGGTAGTGGCTACACCTTC; cdr3_aa: CASSVRAGSGYTF
j_call: TRBJ2-7; d_call: TRBD2; v_call: TRBV20-1; clone_size: -; cdr3_nt: TGCAGTGCTAGAGACCCCTCGACTAGCGGGAGGGCCGGCGAGCAGTACTTC; cdr3_aa: CSARDPSTSGRAGEQYF
j_call: TRBJ2-2; d_call: -; v_call: TRBV19; clone_size: -; cdr3_nt: TGTGCCAGTAGTATCCCGGTTTACGGGGAGCTGTTTTTT; cdr3_aa: CASSIPVYGELFF
j_call: TRBJ2-7; d_call: -; v_call: TRBV5-1; clone_size: -; cdr3_nt: TGCGCCAGCAGCTTGGCCTTTGGGGGTTCCTACGAGCAGTACTTC; cdr3_aa: CASSLAFGGSYEQYF
j_call: TRBJ2-5; d_call: -; v_call: TRBV29-1; clone_size: -; cdr3_nt: TGCAGCGTGGAAGCAGGATTAGAGGAGACCCAGTACTTC; cdr3_aa: CSVEAGLEETQYF
j_call: TRBJ2-5; d_call: -; v_call: TRBV5-6; clone_size: many; cdr3_nt: TGTGCCAGCAGCTACCAGGGAGATTGGGAGACCCAGTACTTC; cdr3_aa: CASSYQGDWETQYF
j_call: TRBJ2-3; d_call: -; v_call: TRBV20-1; clone_size: -; cdr3_nt: TGCAGTGCTAGAGTGCTAACGGGGACAGATACGCAGTATTTT; cdr3_aa: CSARVLTGTDTQYF
j_call: TRBJ2-7; d_call: -; v_call: TRBV7-6; clone_size: -; cdr3_nt: TGTGCCAGCAGCTTAGCGGTTGGACAGAGCCCCTACGAGCAGTACTTC; cdr3_aa: CASSLAVGQSPYEQYF
j_call: TRBJ2-1; d_call: -; v_call: TRBV27; clone_size: -; cdr3_nt: TGTGCCAGCGGATCCTCCAATGAGCAGTTCTTC; cdr3_aa: CASGSSNEQFF
j_call: TRBJ1-1; d_call: TRBD1; v_call: TRBV19; clone_size: -; cdr3_nt: TGTGCCAGTAGGGGGGACAGGTACTACACTGAAGCTTTCTTT; cdr3_aa: CASRGDRYYTEAFF
j_call: TRBJ2-7; d_call: -; v_call: TRBV4-1; clone_size: many; cdr3_nt: TGCGCCAGCAGCCAAGTTGACGGAGCCTACGAGCAGTACTTC; cdr3_aa: CASSQVDGAYEQYF
j_call: TRBJ2-1; d_call: TRBD2; v_call: TRBV24-1; clone_size: -; cdr3_nt: TGTGCCACCAGTGATTTGGGACTAGCGGGGCGGGGGAATGAGCAGTTCTTC; cdr3_aa: CATSDLGLAGRGNEQFF
j_call: TRBJ2-3; d_call: TRBD2; v_call: TRBV7-8; clone_size: many; cdr3_nt: TGTGCCAGCAGCTTAGAAGCTAGCGGGGGCCTCACAGATACGCAGTATTTT; cdr3_aa: CASSLEASGGLTDTQYF
j_call: TRBJ1-5; d_call: -; v_call: TRBV9; clone_size: -; cdr3_nt: TGTGCCAGCAGCGTAGAATGGGGGCGATATCATAGCAATCAGCCCCAGCATTTT; cdr3_aa: CASSVEWGRYHSNQPQHF
j_call: TRBJ1-2; d_call: -; v_call: TRBV7-2; clone_size: once; cdr3_nt: TGTGCCAGCAGCATCCTAGACCCTCGCGGTGGCTACACCTTC; cdr3_aa: CASSILDPRGGYTF
j_call: TRBJ1-2; d_call: -; v_call: TRBV10-3; clone_size: few; cdr3_nt: TGTGCCATCAGTGAGTCATGGACGGATGGCTACACCTTC; cdr3_aa: CAISESWTDGYTF
j_call: TRBJ2-5; d_call: TRBD1; v_call: TRBV7-2; clone_size: many; cdr3_nt: TGTGCCAGCAGCAATTACAGGGGGCGGGAGACCCAGTACTTC; cdr3_aa: CASSNYRGRETQYF
j_call: TRBJ1-1; d_call: -; v_call: TRBV4-1; clone_size: many; cdr3_nt: TGCGCCAGCAGCCAACCACATCGGTCCACTGAAGCTTTCTTT; cdr3_aa: CASSQPHRSTEAFF
j_call: TRBJ2-5; d_call: -; v_call: TRBV7-7; clone_size: -; cdr3_nt: TGTGCCAGCAGCCCAAATCAGGACAGTCAAGAGACCCAGTACTTC; cdr3_aa: CASSPNQDSQETQYF
j_call: TRBJ2-7; d_call: -; v_call: TRBV14; clone_size: many; cdr3_nt: TGTGCCAGCAGCCTTGCAGGCCCCGACTACGAGCAGTACTTC; cdr3_aa: CASSLAGPDYEQYF
j_call: TRBJ2-5; d_call: -; v_call: TRBV7-3; clone_size: once; cdr3_nt: TGTGCCAGCAGCTTAGGGTGGCCGGGTGGAGAGACCCAGTACTTC; cdr3_aa: CASSLGWPGGETQYF
j_call: TRBJ2-3; d_call: TRBD2; v_call: TRBV20-1; clone_size: -; cdr3_nt: TGCAGTGCTAGAGATCTAGCGGGAGGGGTCCCAGATACGCAGTATTTT; cdr3_aa: CSARDLAGGVPDTQYF
j_call: TRBJ2-5; d_call: TRBD2; v_call: TRBV15; clone_size: -; cdr3_nt: TGTGCCACCAGCAGAGTGTTAGGTAGCGGGGGGTCAGAGACCCAGTACTTC; cdr3_aa: CATSRVLGSGGSETQYF
j_call: TRBJ1-6; d_call: -; v_call: TRBV7-2; clone_size: -; cdr3_nt: TGTGCCAGCACCCAGCGGCAGGGGTGGCATAATCCACCCCTCCACTTT; cdr3_aa: CASTQRQGWHNPPLHF
j_call: TRBJ2-3; d_call: -; v_call: TRBV24-1; clone_size: many; cdr3_nt: TGTGCCACCAGTGACCCACGGACGGGCACAGATACGCAGTATTTT; cdr3_aa: CATSDPRTGTDTQYF
j_call: TRBJ2-3; d_call: -; v_call: TRBV7-3; clone_size: once; cdr3_nt: TGTGCCAGCAGCTTAATGGCCCCAGATACGCAGTATTTT; cdr3_aa: CASSLMAPDTQYF
j_call: TRBJ2-5; d_call: TRBD2; v_call: TRBV7-9; clone_size: many; cdr3_nt: TGTGCCAGCAGCCCTGGGACTAGCGGGGGGGGCCTGGAGACCCAGTACTTC; cdr3_aa: CASSPGTSGGGLETQYF
j_call: TRBJ2-1; d_call: TRBD1; v_call: TRBV20-1; clone_size: -; cdr3_nt: TGCAGTGCTGCTACAGGGGTAGTATCCTACAATGAGCAGTTCTTC; cdr3_aa: CSAATGVVSYNEQFF
j_call: TRBJ2-1; d_call: TRBD1; v_call: TRBV27; clone_size: few; cdr3_nt: TGTGCCAGCGGATCCGGACAGGTGTTTAATGAGCAGTTCTTC; cdr3_aa: CASGSGQVFNEQFF
j_call: TRBJ2-5; d_call: -; v_call: TRBV7-8; clone_size: -; cdr3_nt: TGTGCCAGCAGCTCCCACCAGTTGGGGGTACAAGAGACCCAGTACTTC; cdr3_aa: CASSSHQLGVQETQYF
j_call: TRBJ2-7; d_call: -; v_call: TRBV28; clone_size: -; cdr3_nt: TGTGCCAGCAGACCTACAGGGGAGGGTGAGCAGTACTTC; cdr3_aa: CASRPTGEGEQYF
j_call: TRBJ1-5; d_call: -; v_call: TRBV15; clone_size: many; cdr3_nt: TGTGCCACCAGCATCCTAAAGGGTCAGCCCCAGCATTTT; cdr3_aa: CATSILKGQPQHF
j_call: TRBJ2-7; d_call: -; v_call: TRBV18; clone_size: many; cdr3_nt: TGTGCCAGCTCACCACCGCGCGAAAGGGGCTACGAGCAGTACTTC; cdr3_aa: CASSPPRERGYEQYF
j_call: TRBJ1-1; d_call: -; v_call: TRBV20-1; clone_size: -; cdr3_nt: TGCAGTGCTAGAGAGGGGGGGGGAACGAACACTGAAGCTTTCTTT; cdr3_aa: CSAREGGGTNTEAFF
j_call: TRBJ2-6; d_call: -; v_call: TRBV6-6; clone_size: few; cdr3_nt: TGTGCCAGCAGTGAGACAACCTCTGGGGCCAACGTCCTGACTTTC; cdr3_aa: CASSETTSGANVLTF
j_call: TRBJ2-7; d_call: TRBD2; v_call: TRBV2; clone_size: -; cdr3_nt: TGTGCCAGCAGATTTGGACTAGCGATCTCCTACGAGCAGTACTTC; cdr3_aa: CASRFGLAISYEQYF
j_call: TRBJ2-7; d_call: TRBD2; v_call: TRBV9; clone_size: many; cdr3_nt: TGTGCCAGCAGCGTAGGACTAGCGGGAGCTCTCGAGCAGTACTTC; cdr3_aa: CASSVGLAGALEQYF
j_call: TRBJ2-7; d_call: -; v_call: TRBV5-5; clone_size: many; cdr3_nt: TGTGCCAGCAGCAGAACCACAGGGTCCGAGCAGTACTTC; cdr3_aa: CASSRTTGSEQYF
j_call: TRBJ2-1; d_call: -; v_call: TRBV7-4; clone_size: -; cdr3_nt: TGTGCCAGCAGCTACCAGGGTGATGAGCAGTTCTTC; cdr3_aa: CASSYQGDEQFF
j_call: TRBJ2-7; d_call: -; v_call: TRBV30; clone_size: many; cdr3_nt: TGTGCCTGGACAGGGACCTACGAGCAGTACTTC; cdr3_aa: CAWTGTYEQYF
j_call: TRBJ1-1; d_call: -; v_call: TRBV3-1; clone_size: few; cdr3_nt: TGTGCCAGCAGCCCCAGCAGGGGTGACACTGAAGCTTTCTTT; cdr3_aa: CASSPSRGDTEAFF
j_call: TRBJ2-3; d_call: TRBD2; v_call: TRBV6-5; clone_size: few; cdr3_nt: TGTGCCAGCAGTATTTTAGCGGGGGACACCGACACAGATACGCAGTATTTT; cdr3_aa: CASSILAGDTDTDTQYF
j_call: TRBJ2-1; d_call: -; v_call: TRBV15; clone_size: once; cdr3_nt: TGTGCCACCAGCAGAGTGGAGGGGGCGGCTAACAATGAGCAGTTCTTC; cdr3_aa: CATSRVEGAANNEQFF
j_call: TRBJ2-5; d_call: -; v_call: TRBV14; clone_size: many; cdr3_nt: TGTGCCAGCAGCCAAGATTGGAGATTTTGGTTCCAAGAGACCCAGTACTTC; cdr3_aa: CASSQDWRFWFQETQYF
j_call: TRBJ2-7; d_call: TRBD2; v_call: TRBV19; clone_size: many; cdr3_nt: TGTGCCAGTAGTCTCTCGGCGGGGGTGTACGAGCAGTACTTC; cdr3_aa: CASSLSAGVYEQYF
j_call: TRBJ1-1; d_call: TRBD1; v_call: TRBV10-3; clone_size: once; cdr3_nt: TGTGCCATCAGTGAGGTGGGGACAGAAGGTACTCATGGAGCTTTCTTT; cdr3_aa: CAISEVGTEGTHGAFF